The source of this T cell receptor beta chain is a study of blood T cell repertoires in COVID-19. Overall study: COVID-19 samples, acute and convalescent, were from the United States, Italy and Spain. T cells, B-cell-depleted T cells, or PBMCs supplied cDNA or gDNA.

The germline CDR1 and CDR2 sequences are LGHDT and YNNKEL (reference sequence). The length of the CDR3 is 16 residues. J gave up 4 bases and V 2 bases, and 4 bases lay outside the gene matches. Method: immunoSEQ multiplex PCR; TCRdb's copy keeps in-frame clones and lacks some. The sample lists hundreds of thousands of clones; about 85% were seen once. The sample taken for sequencing was peripheral blood. This chain connects TRBV3-1 (or the pseudogene TRBV3-2) to TRBJ2-1; 11 bases align to TRBD2. The clonotype originates from a man aged 55-75 years who had recovered from COVID-19. The CDR3 spells CASSQRLAGHYNEQFF. The CDR3 nucleotides read TGTGCCAGCAGCCAAAGACTAGCGGGGCATTACAATGAGCAGTTCTTC.